These 30 T cell receptor beta chains were sequenced from one sample in a study of T cell responses to AZD1222 COVID-19 vaccine. Here immunoSEQ multiplex PCR was the method, and the copy in TCRdb shows in-frame clones only, minus some. The sample has 86,000 or so clones; 85% to 90% are singletons. This material consisted of peripheral blood, taken 28 days after the second AZD1222 dose. The source of these receptors is an adult who received the AZD1222 COVID-19 vaccine.

This sequence joins TRBV7-9 and TRBJ2-1; TRBD2 might be the D (6 bases). Trimming removed 1 base from V and 3 bases from J, with 13 bases in between. This CDR3 comprises 16 residues. The germline V gene has CDR1 SEHNR and CDR2 FQNEAQ (reference sequence). The CDR3 sequence is CASSLGPGRIYNEQFF. In DNA form, the CDR3 reads TGTGCCAGCAGCTTAGGGCCCGGGAGAATCTACAATGAGCAGTTCTTC. The full variable domain, its missing parts supplied by reference TRBV7-9 and TRBJ2-1, is DTGVSQNPRHKITKRGQNVTFRCDPISEHNRLYWYRQTLGQGPEFLTYFQNEAQLEKSRLLSDRFSAERPKGSFSTLEIQRTEQGDSAMYLCASSLGPGRIYNEQFFGPGTRLTVL.

The V and J genes are TRBV19 and TRBJ2-2; TRBD1 might be the D (5 bases). There are 13 residues in the CDR3. Trimming removed 7 bases from V and 2 bases from J, with 8 bases in between. Germline V CDR1 and CDR2: LNHDA, SQIVND (reference sequence). The CDR3 DNA sequence: TGTGCCAGTATAGGACAAAACACCGGGGAGCTGTTTTTT. This codes for CASIGQNTGELFF.

V is TRBV7-8 and J is TRBJ1-5; D is undetermined. V dropped 5 bases and J dropped 0 bases, with 14 bases sitting between them. The CDR3 extends over 16 amino acids. Looked up from germline, CDR1 is SGHVS and CDR2 is FQNEAQ. This CDR3 reads CASSPIAGASNQPQHF. DNA of the CDR3: TGTGCCAGCAGCCCAATAGCGGGCGCTAGCAATCAGCCCCAGCATTTT.

The gene calls are TRBV11-2 and TRBJ2-7, with D possibly being TRBD1 (6 bases). Per germline, CDR1 SGHAT and CDR2 FQNNGV. CDR3 size: 15 residues. Trimming removed 4 bases at V and 2 bases at J, with 15 bases between. The CDR3 sequence is CASSWAQGITYEQYF. Written as DNA, the CDR3 is TGTGCCAGCAGCTGGGCACAGGGTATAACCTACGAGCAGTACTTC.

This chain uses TRBV30 with TRBJ2-4, with D perhaps matching TRBD2 (5 bases). Trimming removed 0 bases at V and 0 bases at J, with 15 bases between. Germline CDR1 is GTSNPN and CDR2 is SVGIG (reference sequence). CDR3 length: 17 amino acids. Here the CDR3 DNA reads TGTGCCTGGAGTGTACTCGGACTGCGTCTAGCCAAAAACATTCAGTACTTC. It translates to CAWSVLGLRLAKNIQYF.

The V gene is TRBV27, the J gene TRBJ2-7; TRBD1 is a possible D gene (8 bases). The CDR3 is 16 amino acids. CDR1 is MNHEY, CDR2 SMNVEV, per germline (reference sequence). Trimming removed 6 bases at V and 2 bases at J, with 20 bases between. For the CDR3, the DNA is TGTGCCAGCAGATACAAACAGGGGGGGGTTACCTACGAGCAGTACTTC. It yields the protein CASRYKQGGVTYEQYF.

The CDR3 DNA sequence: TGTGCCAGCAGCTTAGCTCCCCGAGGGACAGGTCAGAATGAGCAGTTCTTC. It yields the protein CASSLAPRGTGQNEQFF. V gene TRBV7-2 combines with J gene TRBJ2-1; 8 nucleotides agree with TRBD1. Unmatched junction bases numbered 11, after V lost 0 bases and J lost 7 bases. The CDR3 consists of 17 residues. Germline V gene data show CDR1 as SGHTA and CDR2 as FQGNSA.

The CDR3 sequence is CASSLVGGTGAYEQYF. CDR3 coding DNA: TGCGCCAGCAGCTTGGTCGGGGGGACAGGGGCCTACGAGCAGTACTTC. J is TRBJ2-7 and V is TRBV5-1; TRBD1 agrees at 10 bases. After removal of 0 bases from V and 2 bases from J, the junction contained 5 bases not matched to a gene. From germline, CDR1 is SGHRS and CDR2 YFSETQ. There are 16 residues in the CDR3.

V and J are TRBV12-3 or TRBV12-4 and TRBJ2-3; D is unresolved. This CDR3 is built from 12 residues. V was shortened by 1 base and J by 2 bases, with 1 base between the two germline ends. CDR3 loop: CASSLVTDTQYF. The CDR3 bases are TGTGCCAGCAGTTTAGTCACAGATACGCAGTATTTT.

A note on this clone: In the same sample, other DNA sequences code for this CDR3. DNA for the CDR3: TGTGCCTGGAAGGCCTCTGGAAACACCATATATTTT. Residues: CAWKASGNTIYF. The chain employs TRBV30 and TRBJ1-3; no clear D gene. The CDR3 totals 12 residues. The V and J ends lost 4 bases and 0 bases respectively, with 4 bases between them. Germline V gives CDR1 GTSNPN, CDR2 SVGIG (reference sequence). Combining the CDR3 with reference TRBV30 and TRBJ1-3 gives the whole variable domain SQTIHQWPATLVQPVGSPLSLECTVEGTSNPNLYWYRQAAGRGLQLLFYSVGIGQISSEVPQNLSASRPQDRQFILSSKKLLLSDSGFYLCAWKASGNTIYFGEGSWLTVV.

This chain joins TRBV18 and TRBJ2-2; no firm D call. The CDR3 runs to 11 residues. With 6 bases removed from V and 5 bases from J, the gap between germline ends came to 4 bases. The germline CDR1 and CDR2 sequences are KGHSH and LQKENI. The CDR3 nucleotides are TGTGCCAGCTCCGAAACCGGGGAGCTGTTTTTT. Its translation: CASSETGELFF.

The chain couples TRBV27 to TRBJ1-1; 8 positions match TRBD1. The V segment lost 4 bases and the J segment 11 bases; nucleotides outside the gene matches: 9. Looked up from germline, CDR1 is MNHEY and CDR2 is SMNVEV (reference sequence). This CDR3 is 13 amino acids long. Written as DNA, the CDR3 is TGTGCCAGCAGTTCCGCAACAGGGGGAACGGCTTTCTTT. Residues: CASSSATGGTAFF.

This clone was detected only a few times. The chain recombines TRBV7-2 with TRBJ2-7, with D uncertain. From germline, CDR1 is SGHTA and CDR2 FQGNSA. The CDR3 sequence is 16 residues long. The ends were cut back, 0 bases at V and 3 bases at J, with 15 bases in the middle. The CDR3 reads CASSLARRAQDYEQYF. The DNA for the CDR3 is TGTGCCAGCAGCTTAGCGCGAAGGGCGCAAGACTACGAGCAGTACTTC.

The chain employs TRBV29-1 and TRBJ2-2, with TRBD2 as a possible D gene (6 bases). Trimming shortened V by 7 bases and J by 4 bases, and 13 bases separated the two germline ends. This CDR3 contains 13 residues. The germline V gene has CDR1 SQVTM and CDR2 ANQGSEA. The chain's CDR3 is CSANVGGTGELFF. The CDR3 DNA is TGCAGCGCCAACGTGGGAGGCACCGGGGAGCTGTTTTTT.

Points on this clone: One end of the junction fails to match germline, which may point to a read error. V usage is TRBV6-5 and J usage is TRBJ2-7, with D perhaps matching TRBD1 or TRBD2 (7 bases each). CDR1 is MNHEY, CDR2 SVGAGI, per germline. The CDR3 is 14 residues long. CDR3 nucleotides: TGTGCCAGCACCAAAACGGGGGGACAGACGGGGTTAATCTTC. Protein: CASTKTGGQTGLIF.

This sequence joins TRBV28 and TRBJ1-1, with TRBD1 as a possible D gene (6 bases). The V gene's germline CDR1 is MDHEN and CDR2 SYDVKM. The CDR3 consists of 16 residues. Trimming took 3 bases from V and 0 from J, leaving 14 bases between them. The CDR3 region is CASSFVQGHMNTEAFF. In DNA, the CDR3 is TGTGCCAGCAGTTTTGTACAGGGCCATATGAACACTGAAGCTTTCTTT.

V is TRBV6-2 or TRBV6-3 and J is TRBJ2-1; D remains unclear. Trimming took off 2 bases at V and 4 bases at J, with 3 bases between the two ends. Germline CDR1 and CDR2: MNHEY and SVGEGT. This CDR3 has 12 residues. CDR3 sequence reads: CASSYQYNEQFF. CDR3 bases: TGTGCCAGCAGTTACCAGTACAATGAGCAGTTCTTC.

This clone was counted once. This chain links TRBV7-2 with TRBJ2-1; D perhaps matches TRBD2 (8 bases). CDR1 and CDR2 (germline): SGHTA, FQGNSA. CDR3 length equals 15 residues. Trimming shortened V by 1 base and J by 12 bases, and 19 bases separated the two germline ends. DNA for the CDR3: TGTGCCAGCAGCTTAGAGGGGGCGGGAGGCCTGGGGCAGTTCTTC. Its translation: CASSLEGAGGLGQFF.

Only a few counts were recorded for this clone. This chain uses TRBV15 with TRBJ2-2; D not certain. CDR3 length: 13 amino acids. The germline V and J ends were trimmed by 0 bases and 6 bases, with 5 bases remaining between them. Germline-derived CDR1 and CDR2 are LNHNV and YYDKDF (reference sequence). For the CDR3, the DNA is TGTGCCACCAGCAGAGATTTATCCGGGGAGCTGTTTTTT. Translating gives CATSRDLSGELFF.

The V and J genes are TRBV6-5 and TRBJ2-7; D might be TRBD1 (7 bases). There are 13 residues in the CDR3. The V end lost 5 bases, the J end lost 7 bases, and 15 bases lay between the germline ends. Germline V gene lookup returns CDR1 MNHEY and CDR2 SVGAGI. CDR3 region: CASSPRRGLEQYF. The CDR3 DNA is TGTGCCAGCAGTCCCCGGAGGGGGCTTGAGCAGTACTTC.

The chain recombines TRBV12-3 or TRBV12-4 with TRBJ2-7; TRBD1 might be the D (6 bases). The V end lost 8 bases, the J end lost 1 base, and 12 bases lay between the germline ends. The CDR3 runs to 13 residues. CDR3 loop: CASHPGASYEQYF. Written as DNA, the CDR3 is TGTGCCAGCCATCCAGGGGCTTCCTACGAGCAGTACTTC.

The gene calls are TRBV2 and TRBJ2-3; TRBD1 agrees at 9 bases. The V gene end was trimmed by 8 bases and the J gene end by 1 base; junction bases not matched to a gene: 4. In germline, CDR1 is SNHLY, CDR2 FYNNEI. The CDR3 covers 14 residues. The CDR3 nucleotides read TGTGCCAGCCCTCGGACAGGGGGCACAGATACGCAGTATTTT. Amino acid sequence: CASPRTGGTDTQYF. Complete variable domain (other parts from reference TRBV2 and TRBJ2-3): EPEVTQTPSHQVTQMGQEVILRCVPISNHLYFYWYRQILGQKVEFLVSFYNNEISEKSEIFDDQFSVERPDGSNFTLKIRSTKLEDSAMYFCASPRTGGTDTQYFGPGTRLTVL.

The J gene is TRBJ2-1, the V gene TRBV7-9, with TRBD2 identical over 13 bases. The J segment lost 8 bases and the V segment lost 0 bases, leaving 4 bases of the junction unmatched. This CDR3 contains 16 residues. Germline V gene lookup returns CDR1 SEHNR and CDR2 FQNEAQ (reference sequence). The CDR3 nucleotides read TGTGCCAGCAGCTTAGCCACTAGCGGGAGGGCTCATGAGCAGTTCTTC. This translates into CASSLATSGRAHEQFF.

This clone turned up a few times. This chain joins TRBV2 and TRBJ1-2; a weak D match, TRBD1 (6 bases). Germline V gene data show CDR1 as SNHLY and CDR2 as FYNNEI. The V and J ends lost 4 bases and 12 bases respectively, with 21 bases between them. The CDR3 length is 14 residues. The DNA of the CDR3 is TGTGCCAGCAGTGCCCCCGAAGCAGGGGAACAACACACCTTC. Translating it yields CASSAPEAGEQHTF.

The chain has TRBV6-2 or TRBV6-3 and TRBJ2-1, with D unclear. From germline, CDR1 is MNHEY and CDR2 SVGEGT. CDR3 length: 12 amino acids. The V and J ends lost 1 base and 4 bases respectively, with 2 bases between them. The CDR3 DNA reads as TGTGCCAGCAGTTACTTTTACAATGAGCAGTTCTTC. This translates into CASSYFYNEQFF.

The rearrangement joins TRBV29-1 to TRBJ1-1, with D perhaps TRBD1 (6 bases). Germline V gene sequence: CDR1 SQVTM, CDR2 ANQGSEA. The CDR3 totals 11 residues. V was cut by 3 bases and J by 7 bases, with 9 bases left in between. The CDR3 region is CSVDFRGEAFF. The CDR3 nucleotides read TGCAGCGTTGATTTCAGGGGTGAAGCTTTCTTT. Variable domain in full (rest from reference TRBV29-1 and TRBJ1-1): SAVISQKPSRDICQRGTSLTIQCQVDSQVTMMFWYRQQPGQSLTLIATANQGSEATYESGFVIDKFPISRPNLTFSTLTVSNMSPEDSSIYLCSVDFRGEAFFGQGTRLTVV.

This clone occurred once. The rearrangement joins TRBV15 to TRBJ1-3; TRBD1 might be the D (5 bases). The CDR3 extends over 15 amino acids. Germline CDR1 reads LNHNV; CDR2 reads YYDKDF (reference sequence). V was shortened by 1 base and J by 4 bases, with 11 bases between the two germline ends. CDR3 residues: CATSRGQPDGNTIYF. CDR3 sequence (DNA): TGTGCCACCAGCAGAGGACAGCCTGACGGAAACACCATATATTTT. The full variable domain, completed using reference TRBV15 and TRBJ1-3, is DAMVIQNPRYQVTQFGKPVTLSCSQTLNHNVMYWYQQKSSQAPKLLFHYYDKDFNNEADTPDNFQSRRPNTSFCFLDIRSPGLGDTAMYLCATSRGQPDGNTIYFGEGSWLTVV.

The rearrangement links TRBV7-9 to TRBJ2-5; 13 bases align to TRBD2. Germline loops: CDR1 SEHNR, CDR2 FQNEAQ (reference sequence). With V trimmed by 5 bases and J by 1 base, 4 bases remained unmatched. The CDR3 consists of 16 residues. CDR3 coding DNA: TGTGCCAGCAGCCCGACTAGCGGGGGGCCCCAAGAGACCCAGTACTTC. It is translated as CASSPTSGGPQETQYF. The variable domain in full, completed from reference TRBV7-9 and TRBJ2-5, reads DTGVSQNPRHKITKRGQNVTFRCDPISEHNRLYWYRQTLGQGPEFLTYFQNEAQLEKSRLLSDRFSAERPKGSFSTLEIQRTEQGDSAMYLCASSPTSGGPQETQYFGPGTRLLVL.

The CDR3 DNA follows: TGTGCCAGCAGTGAAGGGACAGGGAGGGGGTACGAGCAGTACTTC. Amino acid sequence: CASSEGTGRGYEQYF. The chain carries TRBV6-1 and TRBJ2-7; D is possibly TRBD1 (8 bases). The germline gives CDR1 MNHNS, CDR2 SASEGT. This CDR3 comprises 15 residues. V dropped 1 base and J dropped 4 bases, with 14 bases sitting between them.

This chain uses TRBV20-1 with TRBJ2-7; D may be TRBD1 (5 bases). V lost 3 bases, J lost 5 bases, and 8 bases lay in between. Germline loops: CDR1 DFQATT, CDR2 SNEGSKA (reference sequence). The CDR3 runs to 11 residues. This CDR3 is CSASSGHEQYF. The CDR3 DNA sequence: TGCAGTGCTAGTTCAGGGCACGAGCAGTACTTC.